What follows are 15 T cell receptor beta chains derived from one specimen sequenced in a study of immune characterization of retroperitoneal liposarcoma. TCRdb reprocessed the PCR reads with MiXCR, giving one entry per CDR3 protein. The sample holds 7,000 to 8,500 distinct CDR3 sequences, approximately 39% seen once. The sample was tumor tissue. These receptor sequences come from a male donor with retroperitoneal liposarcoma.

This clonotype was found a few times. The chain combines TRBV6-1 with TRBJ2-1; D not certain. The last part of the DNA fits TRBJ2-7 better; the J call may be wrong. This CDR3 comprises 11 residues. From germline, CDR1 is MNHNS and CDR2 SASEGT. The CDR3 sequence: CASSPGNEQYF. The CDR3 DNA sequence: TGTGCCAGCAGTCCCGGCAATGAGCAGTACTTC.

On this clonotype itself: At one end the junction does not follow the germline gene, possibly because of a read error. J is TRBJ2-5 and V is TRBV6-5, with D uncertain. Near its end, the DNA agrees better with TRBJ2-7, so the J call may be wrong. Germline-derived CDR1 and CDR2 are MNHEY and SVGAGI. CDR3 length: 11 amino acids. The CDR3 loop is CASSSSSEQYF. Here the CDR3 DNA reads TGTGCCAGCAGTAGCTCCTCCGAGCAGTACTTC.

CDR3 loop: CASEATPSYEQYF. The DNA of the CDR3 is TGTGCCAGCGAAGCAACACCTTCCTACGAGCAGTACTTC. The chain has TRBV6-5 and TRBJ2-5, with D hard to call. The DNA end lines up better with TRBJ2-7; the J call may be wrong. Germline CDR1 and CDR2: MNHEY and SVGAGI. The CDR3 extends over 13 amino acids.

Within the sample, this clonotype is medium-sized. This chain uses TRBV12-3 or TRBV12-4 with TRBJ2-7; D is uncertain. Trimming pared 0 bases from V and 6 bases from J, leaving 9 bases between. This CDR3 region has 13 residues. The CDR3 DNA reads as TGTGCCAGCAGTTTAGCCAATCCAGGCGAGCAGTACTTC. Translated, it gives CASSLANPGEQYF.

By sample fraction, this clonotype is medium-sized (0.01 to 0.1%). This chain joins TRBV6-1 and TRBJ2-1; D is perhaps TRBD1 (7 bases). This CDR3 has 17 amino acids. Trimming left V 1 base short and J 0 bases short, with 13 bases between. CDR1 is MNHNS, CDR2 SASEGT, per germline. DNA of the CDR3: TGTGCCAGCAGTGAAGGAGCAGGGGGGAGCTCCTACAATGAGCAGTTCTTC. Amino acids: CASSEGAGGSSYNEQFF.

This clonotype was observed a handful of times. The chain couples TRBV11-1 to TRBJ2-1; TRBD2 agrees at 10 bases. The J call is in doubt because the DNA end fits TRBJ2-5 better. In germline, CDR1 is SGHAT, CDR2 FQDESV (reference sequence). The CDR3 has 14 amino acids. CDR3 region: CASSLNGLAGAQYF. The CDR3, as DNA: TGTGCCAGCAGCTTAAATGGGCTAGCGGGAGCCCAGTACTTC.

This clonotype is classed as medium-sized. The chain links TRBV7-2 to TRBJ2-1, with D possibly TRBD2 on 5 matching bases. The J call may be in error: the DNA end matches TRBJ2-7 better. CDR1 and CDR2 from the germline V gene are SGHTA and FQGNSA. This CDR3 spans 12 amino acids. The CDR3: CASSPTSYEQYF. In DNA form, the CDR3 reads TGTGCCAGCAGCCCTACTAGTTACGAGCAGTACTTC.

This clonotype counts as medium-sized. The chain couples TRBV7-2 to TRBJ2-1; D is unclear. The CDR3 is 14 amino acids. The ends were cut back, 0 bases at V and 10 bases at J, with 13 bases in the middle. The germline V gene has CDR1 SGHTA and CDR2 FQGNSA. CDR3: CASSLARASYEQFF. Here the CDR3 DNA reads TGTGCCAGCAGCTTAGCGAGAGCGTCCTACGAGCAGTTCTTC.

This clonotype is deemed medium-sized. The DNA of the CDR3 is TGTGCCAGCAGCCCCGCACTAGCGGGGGCTGAGCAGTACTTC. This codes for CASSPALAGAEQYF. V is TRBV27 and J is TRBJ2-1, with 11 nucleotides matching TRBD2. The end of the DNA fits TRBJ2-7 better, so the J call may be wrong. CDR3 length: 14 residues. Germline V CDR1 and CDR2: MNHEY, SMNVEV (reference sequence).

This clonotype was found a few times. V usage is TRBV6-1 and J usage is TRBJ2-1, with TRBD1 identical over 11 bases. This CDR3 spans 14 amino acids. Unmatched junction bases numbered 11, after V lost 6 bases and J lost 13 bases. CDR1 and CDR2 (germline): MNHNS, SASEGT. CDR3 protein: CASSRTGGQETQFF. CDR3 in DNA: TGTGCCAGCAGCCGGACAGGGGGCCAGGAGACCCAGTTCTTC.

By share of the sample, this clonotype is medium-sized. The chain combines TRBV11-3 with TRBJ2-5; 8 bases agree with TRBD2. Judging by the DNA end, TRBJ2-7 fits better; the J call may be wrong. The CDR3 runs to 15 residues. Germline V gene lookup returns CDR1 SGHNT and CDR2 YENEEA. The chain's CDR3 is CASSSPGGLTGEQYF. The CDR3 DNA reads as TGTGCCAGCAGCTCACCGGGGGGGCTCACGGGCGAGCAGTACTTC.

Note on this clonotype: Since no conserved phenylalanine or tryptophan closes the CDR3, a read error is the likely cause. The chain carries TRBV7-2 and TRBJ2-1, with TRBD2 matching over 11 bases. The DNA matches TRBJ2-7 better at its end, which makes the J call doubtful. The CDR3 totals 16 residues. In germline, CDR1 is SGHTA, CDR2 FQGNSA. CDR3 loop: CASSSLTSGATYEQYL. The DNA for the CDR3 is TGTGCCAGCAGCTCGCTGACTAGCGGGGCGACCTACGAGCAGTACTTA.

The chain couples TRBV6-1 to TRBJ2-3; the D gene is possibly TRBD1 (6 bases). Trimming removed 5 bases at V and 1 base at J, with 13 bases between. The CDR3 consists of 15 residues. The germline V gene has CDR1 MNHNS and CDR2 SASEGT. The CDR3 DNA is TGTGCCAGCAGTTGGCAGGGGATAGGCACAGATACGCAGTATTTT. The encoded protein is CASSWQGIGTDTQYF.

The chain couples TRBV6-1 to TRBJ2-1; the D gene is possibly TRBD2 (5 bases). Trimming removed 6 bases at V and 10 bases at J, with 16 bases between. The CDR3 runs to 13 residues. CDR1 is MNHNS, CDR2 SASEGT, per germline. CDR3 nucleotide sequence: TGTGCCAGCAGAGTGCCCTACACGGGGGAGCAGTTCTTC. Its translation: CASRVPYTGEQFF.

The rearrangement uses TRBV27 and TRBJ2-5, with unresolved D. The CDR3 totals 15 residues. Germline V lookup: CDR1 MNHEY, CDR2 SMNVEV (reference sequence). V lost 7 bases and J 14 bases, leaving 29 bases between the germline ends. CDR3 in DNA: TGTGCCAGCACCATGCTGGCCAGGATGGAAAACATTCATTACTTC. Translated, it gives CASTMLARMENIHYF.